This passage covers 27 T cell receptor beta chains from one sample sequenced in a study of blood T cell repertoires in COVID-19 (TCRdb year 2020). Library creation used the immunoSEQ multiplex PCR assay. TCRdb retrieved this table from immuneACCESS and kept in-frame rearrangements only. Not all clones are present; in checked studies, unresolved V genes account for under half, and no reason is known for the remainder. The sample records around 200,000 clones, approximately 87% of which are singletons. The biggest ten clones account for around 21% of the sample. The source material was peripheral blood. The source is a man between 65 and 85 years old with active or convalescent COVID-19.

The chain links TRBV9 to TRBJ2-7; 11 bases map to TRBD2. Trimming removed 4 bases from V and 4 bases from J; junction bases left unmatched: 7. Per germline, CDR1 SGDLS and CDR2 YYNGEE. The CDR3 length is 15 residues. This CDR3 is CASSPGTSGVYEQYF. Here the CDR3 DNA reads TGTGCCAGCAGCCCCGGGACTAGCGGAGTTTACGAGCAGTACTTC. Drawing the rest from reference TRBV9 and TRBJ2-7, the complete variable domain is DSGVTQTPKHLITATGQRVTLRCSPRSGDLSVYWYQQSLDQGLQFLIQYYNGEERAKGNILERFSAQQFPDLHSELNLSSLELGDSALYFCASSPGTSGVYEQYFGPGTRLTVT.

The chain combines TRBV5-1 with TRBJ1-2; 7 bases are a match to TRBD1. The V gene's germline CDR1 is SGHRS and CDR2 YFSETQ. V lost 3 bases and J lost 4; bases outside the gene matches: 6. The CDR3 contains 14 residues. The CDR3 loop reads CASSSPGQSYGYTF. The CDR3 nucleotides are TGCGCCAGCAGCTCGCCGGGACAGAGCTATGGCTACACCTTC.

The chain carries TRBV11-3 and TRBJ2-7; TRBD1 is a possible D gene (7 bases). The V end was cut by 5 bases, the J end by 0 bases, with 17 bases between. The germline gives CDR1 SGHNT, CDR2 YENEEA. The CDR3 loop spans 16 amino acids. The CDR3: CASSPGDRSSSYEQYF. DNA for the CDR3: TGTGCCAGCAGCCCGGGGGACAGATCGAGCTCCTACGAGCAGTACTTC.

This clone appeared once. The chain joins TRBV10-1 to TRBJ2-3; 7 nucleotides match TRBD1. The germline V gene has CDR1 WNHNN and CDR2 SYGVQD (reference sequence). The V segment lost 6 bases and the J segment 3 bases; nucleotides outside the gene matches: 9. This CDR3 has 15 amino acids. The CDR3 spells CASSAQGVRTDTQYF. As DNA, the CDR3 is TGCGCCAGCAGCGCCCAGGGGGTAAGGACAGATACGCAGTATTTT.

The chain carries TRBV25-1 and TRBJ2-5, with TRBD1 identical over 9 bases. Trimming took 5 bases from V and 2 from J; bases not matched to a gene: 6. The CDR3 runs 15 residues. Germline-derived CDR1 and CDR2 are MGHDK and SYGVNS. The CDR3 bases are TGTGCCAGCAGTCCGGGACAGGGTCCTCAAGAGACCCAGTACTTC. Its protein is CASSPGQGPQETQYF. Looking up the rest from reference TRBV25-1 and TRBJ2-5 gives the full variable domain: EADIYQTPRYLVIGTGKKITLECSQTMGHDKMYWYQQDPGMELHLIHYSYGVNSTEKGDLSSESTVSRIRTEHFPLTLESARPSHTSQYLCASSPGQGPQETQYFGPGTRLLVL.

V usage is TRBV28 and J usage is TRBJ1-5, with 7 bases that match TRBD1. CDR3 length equals 14 residues. J was trimmed by 8 bases and V by 6 bases; bases with no gene match: 10. Germline assignment: CDR1 MDHEN and CDR2 SYDVKM. The CDR3 nucleotides are TGTGCCAGCAGCCCTGGACAGGCCTTGAAGCCCCAGCATTTT. Protein sequence: CASSPGQALKPQHF.

The rearrangement joins TRBV5-1 to TRBJ1-2; D might be TRBD1 (6 bases). Trimming shortened V by 0 bases and J by 4 bases, and 16 bases separated the two germline ends. Germline V gene lookup returns CDR1 SGHRS and CDR2 YFSETQ. This CDR3 region has 16 residues. CDR3 residues: CASSLGQGLEIYGYTF. Here the CDR3 DNA reads TGCGCCAGCAGCTTGGGGCAGGGGCTCGAAATCTATGGCTACACCTTC.

The chain is built from TRBV9 and TRBJ1-4; TRBD1 aligns across 7 bases. V lost 3 bases, J lost 4 bases, and 9 bases stayed unmatched. CDR1 SGDLS and CDR2 YYNGEE come from the germline V gene. The CDR3 consists of 16 residues. This CDR3 is CASSGTGVFGNEKLFF. The CDR3 DNA reads as TGTGCCAGCAGCGGAACAGGGGTATTTGGTAATGAAAAACTGTTTTTT.

This rearrangement joins TRBV5-1 to TRBJ2-5; TRBD2 aligns across 10 bases. The CDR3 contains 16 residues. The junction had 6 bases not matched to a gene; V was cut back by 3 bases and J by 1 base. Germline CDR1 reads SGHRS; CDR2 reads YFSETQ. CDR3 nucleotides: TGCGCCAGCAGCTCCCGACTAGCGGGTACCCAAGAGACCCAGTACTTC. Translated: CASSSRLAGTQETQYF.

The V and J genes are TRBV7-2 and TRBJ1-2; perhaps TRBD1 as D (5 bases). CDR3 length: 12 amino acids. CDR1 and CDR2 (germline): SGHTA, FQGNSA. V was clipped by 5 bases and J by 5 bases, with 9 bases between them. The DNA of the CDR3 is TGTGCCAGCAGCCCCCCAGGGTATGGCTACACCTTC. This gives the protein CASSPPGYGYTF.

The rearrangement uses TRBV7-2 and TRBJ1-1; 9 bases line up with TRBD1. Germline CDR1 and CDR2: SGHTA and FQGNSA. The CDR3 consists of 15 residues. The V and J ends lost 1 base and 5 bases, in that order; junction bases with no gene match: 5. The CDR3 DNA reads as TGTGCCAGCAGCTTAGACAGGGGGCTTCAGACTGAAGCTTTCTTT. Its translation: CASSLDRGLQTEAFF.

The rearrangement uses TRBV5-4 and TRBJ1-1; TRBD1 aligns across 8 bases. From germline, CDR1 is SGHNT and CDR2 YYREEE (reference sequence). With V trimmed by 2 bases and J by 7 bases, 4 bases remained unmatched. The CDR3 totals 13 residues. The CDR3 spells CASSLDRGIEAFF. The CDR3 DNA reads as TGTGCCAGCAGCTTAGACAGGGGAATTGAAGCTTTCTTT.

This clone was recorded a few times. DNA of the CDR3: TGCGCCAGCAGCCCCCCTGCTAGCGAGGCGGGCACCGGGGAGCTGTTTTTT. This translates into CASSPPASEAGTGELFF. The V and J genes are TRBV4-1 and TRBJ2-2, with D possibly being TRBD2 (6 bases). The germline V and J ends were trimmed by 4 bases and 4 bases, with 19 bases remaining between them. Germline V gene data show CDR1 as MGHRA and CDR2 as YSYEKL. The CDR3 extends over 17 amino acids.

V and J are TRBV30 and TRBJ1-2; 7 nucleotides agree with TRBD1. The CDR3 runs to 15 residues. The junction had 12 bases not matched to a gene; V was cut back by 4 bases and J by 4 bases. Looked up from germline, CDR1 is GTSNPN and CDR2 is SVGIG (reference sequence). The CDR3 nucleotides read TGTGCCTGGAACAGGGGAGTGGACTTCCTCTATGGCTACACCTTC. Amino acid sequence: CAWNRGVDFLYGYTF.

This clone has a handful of counts. The chain recombines TRBV29-1 with TRBJ1-1; 7 bases map to TRBD1. The CDR3 runs to 12 residues. The trim removed 0 bases at V and 11 bases at J, leaving 6 bases unmatched. Germline V gene data show CDR1 as SQVTM and CDR2 as ANQGSEA. DNA of the CDR3: TGCAGCGTTGAAGATCGAAAAGGGGGCGCTTTCTTT. Encoded protein: CSVEDRKGGAFF.

This clone was detected only once. The chain carries TRBV27 and TRBJ1-6; D not certain. The CDR3 spans 15 residues. V gave up 5 bases and J gave up 7 bases, with 15 bases separating them. Germline-derived CDR1 and CDR2 are MNHEY and SMNVEV (reference sequence). The chain's CDR3 is CASSLRRAHNSPLHF. As DNA, the CDR3 is TGTGCCAGCAGTCTCCGGCGGGCTCACAATTCACCCCTCCACTTT.

Only a few counts were recorded for this clone. The chain employs TRBV14 and TRBJ1-3; D is uncertain. The CDR3 is 15 amino acids. Germline V CDR1 and CDR2: SGHDN, FVKESK. Trimming removed 5 bases at V and 0 bases at J, with 11 bases between. The CDR3 DNA reads TGTGCCAGCAGCTCGTCCTTACTCTCTGGAAACACCATATATTTT. The encoded protein is CASSSSLLSGNTIYF.

V gene TRBV28 combines with J gene TRBJ1-1; 12 bases agree with TRBD1. This CDR3 contains 15 residues. Trimming took 5 bases from V and 11 from J; bases not matched to a gene: 12. Germline V gives CDR1 MDHEN, CDR2 SYDVKM. The CDR3 DNA reads TGTGCCAGCAGTACCCCGGGACAGGGGGCATCGGTGGCTTTCTTT. This encodes CASSTPGQGASVAFF.

V usage is TRBV11-2 and J usage is TRBJ1-3; no clear D. Trimming removed 5 bases at V and 0 bases at J, with 11 bases between. CDR1 and CDR2 (germline): SGHAT, FQNNGV. The CDR3 runs to 15 residues. The chain's CDR3 is CASSPGLISGNTIYF. CDR3 DNA sequence: TGTGCCAGCAGCCCTGGACTGATCTCTGGAAACACCATATATTTT. Supplemented by reference TRBV11-2 and TRBJ1-3, the full variable domain reads EAGVAQSPRYKIIEKRQSVAFWCNPISGHATLYWYQQILGQGPKLLIQFQNNGVVDDSQLPKDRFSAERLKGVDSTLKIQPAKLEDSAVYLCASSPGLISGNTIYFGEGSWLTVV.

The chain recombines TRBV2 with TRBJ2-7; the D gene is possibly TRBD2 (5 bases). The length of the CDR3 is 16 residues. In germline, CDR1 is SNHLY, CDR2 FYNNEI. V was trimmed by 2 bases and J by 1 base, leaving 15 bases between them. The CDR3, as DNA: TGTGCCAGCAGTGAACCCTTGGCCACGGGGTCCTACGAGCAGTACTTC. Its translation is CASSEPLATGSYEQYF.

This clone was found a few times. V and J are TRBV5-1 and TRBJ1-1, with D possibly matching TRBD1 (5 bases). The germline gives CDR1 SGHRS, CDR2 YFSETQ. The CDR3 is made up of 15 amino acids. Between the trimmed V and J ends, which lost 0 bases and 5 bases, there was a span of 14 bases. DNA for the CDR3: TGCGCCAGCAGCTTGGAATTGGGGGGATGGACTGAAGCTTTCTTT. It codes for CASSLELGGWTEAFF.

The gene calls are TRBV6-1 and TRBJ2-3; 9 positions match TRBD2. Germline CDR1 MNHNS, CDR2 SASEGT. Trimming removed 2 bases from V and 4 bases from J; junction bases left unmatched: 13. CDR3 size: 18 residues. The DNA of the CDR3 is TGTGCCAGCAGTGAAAGTCCTGGCGGGGGGGCAATGGCAGATACGCAGTATTTT. It codes for CASSESPGGGAMADTQYF.

This chain links TRBV9 with TRBJ1-1; a possible D gene is TRBD1 (6 bases). Germline-derived CDR1 and CDR2 are SGDLS and YYNGEE. The CDR3 spans 16 residues. Trimming removed 4 bases from V and 4 bases from J, with 20 bases in between. The CDR3 is CASSPTWGQGSTEAFF. The CDR3 bases are TGTGCCAGCAGCCCCACGTGGGGGCAAGGGAGCACTGAAGCTTTCTTT. Using reference TRBV9 and TRBJ1-1 for the parts outside the CDR3, the full variable domain is DSGVTQTPKHLITATGQRVTLRCSPRSGDLSVYWYQQSLDQGLQFLIQYYNGEERAKGNILERFSAQQFPDLHSELNLSSLELGDSALYFCASSPTWGQGSTEAFFGQGTRLTVV.

The V call is TRBV11-3, the J call TRBJ2-2; 11 bases are a match to TRBD2. V lost 4 bases to trimming and J lost 3 bases; unmatched junction nucleotides: 4. The CDR3 sequence is 16 residues long. Per germline, CDR1 SGHNT and CDR2 YENEEA. The CDR3 nucleotides read TGTGCCAGCAGCTCCGGGACTAGCGGATACACCGGGGAGCTGTTTTTT. Protein sequence: CASSSGTSGYTGELFF.

This clone has only one observation. The rearrangement links TRBV5-1 to TRBJ2-5, with D possibly being TRBD1 (6 bases). CDR3 length: 14 residues. Germline V lookup: CDR1 SGHRS, CDR2 YFSETQ. Trimming removed 3 bases at V and 1 base at J, with 10 bases between. The CDR3 here is CASSYGQSQETQYF. The CDR3 bases are TGCGCCAGCAGCTACGGACAGAGCCAAGAGACCCAGTACTTC.

The rearrangement links TRBV28 to TRBJ2-1; 7 bases map to TRBD2. The CDR3 extends over 15 amino acids. Germline CDR1 reads MDHEN; CDR2 reads SYDVKM. The junction had 6 bases not matched to a gene; V was cut back by 7 bases and J by 0 bases. CDR3 region: CASKSRETSYNEQFF. In DNA form, the CDR3 reads TGTGCCAGCAAGTCGCGGGAGACCTCCTACAATGAGCAGTTCTTC.

The sample holds a few counts of this clone. This chain links TRBV9 with TRBJ2-3, with 8 bases lining up with TRBD2. This CDR3 is 13 amino acids long. CDR1 is SGDLS and CDR2 is YYNGEE in the germline V gene. Losses at the gene ends were 3 bases for V and 5 bases for J; bases not matched to a gene: 2. The CDR3: CASSAGRVDTQYF. In DNA, the CDR3 is TGTGCCAGCAGCGCCGGGAGGGTAGATACGCAGTATTTT.